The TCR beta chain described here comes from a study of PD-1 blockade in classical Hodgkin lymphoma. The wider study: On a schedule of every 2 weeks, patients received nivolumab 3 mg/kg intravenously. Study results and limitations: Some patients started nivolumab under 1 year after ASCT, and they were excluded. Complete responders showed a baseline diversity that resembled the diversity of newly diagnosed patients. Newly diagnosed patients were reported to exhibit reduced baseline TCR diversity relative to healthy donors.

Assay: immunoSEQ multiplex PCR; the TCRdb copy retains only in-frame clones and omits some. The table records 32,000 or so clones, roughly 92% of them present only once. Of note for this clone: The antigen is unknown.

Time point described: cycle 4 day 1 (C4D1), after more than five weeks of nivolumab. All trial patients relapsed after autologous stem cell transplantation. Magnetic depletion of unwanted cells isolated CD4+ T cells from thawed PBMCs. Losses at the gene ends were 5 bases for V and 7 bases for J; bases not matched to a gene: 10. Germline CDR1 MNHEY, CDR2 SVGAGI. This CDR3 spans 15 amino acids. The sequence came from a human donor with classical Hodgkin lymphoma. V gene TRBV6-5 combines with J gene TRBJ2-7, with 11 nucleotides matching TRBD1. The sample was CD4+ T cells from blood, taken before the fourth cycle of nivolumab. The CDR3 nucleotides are TGTGCCAGCAGTACCTGGGACAGGGGGTTTGGGGAGCAGTACTTC. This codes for CASSTWDRGFGEQYF.